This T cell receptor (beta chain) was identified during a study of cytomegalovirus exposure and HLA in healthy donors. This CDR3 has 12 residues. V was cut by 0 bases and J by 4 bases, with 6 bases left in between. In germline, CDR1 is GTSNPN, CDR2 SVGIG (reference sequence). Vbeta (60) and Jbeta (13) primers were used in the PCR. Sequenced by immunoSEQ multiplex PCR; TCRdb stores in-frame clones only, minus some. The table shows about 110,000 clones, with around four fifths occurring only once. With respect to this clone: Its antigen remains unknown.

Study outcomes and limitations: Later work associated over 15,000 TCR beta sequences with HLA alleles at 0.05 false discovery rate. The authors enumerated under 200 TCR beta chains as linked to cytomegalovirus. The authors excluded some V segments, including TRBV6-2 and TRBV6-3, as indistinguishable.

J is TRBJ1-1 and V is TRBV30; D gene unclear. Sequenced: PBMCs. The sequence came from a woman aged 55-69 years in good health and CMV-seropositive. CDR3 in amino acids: CAWSVYSTEAFF. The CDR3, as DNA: TGTGCCTGGAGTGTATATAGCACTGAAGCTTTCTTT.